This TCR beta chain was retrieved from a study of T cells in Graves' hyperthyroidism and ophthalmopathy. Amplification targeted TCR beta CDR3 regions from RNA transcripts. An initial round of RT-PCR targeting the TCR CDR3 relied on the HTBI primer set. TCRdb re-called the multiplex PCR reads with MiXCR, one entry per CDR3 protein. Of around 370,000 distinct CDR3 sequences listed, roughly 18% are singletons. Looked up from germline, CDR1 is SGHTA and CDR2 is FQGNSA. CDR3 length: 15 amino acids. V was pared by 3 bases and J by 7 bases, with 6 bases of the junction left unmatched. Many counts were recorded for this clonotype.

This TCR was sampled from a man between 18 and 35 years old with Graves' ophthalmopathy. The V gene is TRBV7-2, the J gene TRBJ1-2; TRBD1 agrees at 12 bases. The material sequenced was blood. DNA of the CDR3: TGTGCCAGCAGCTTCCGGGACAGGGGGCGAGGTGGCTACACCTTC. It encodes CASSFRDRGRGGYTF.